Below, 20 T cell receptor beta chains from the same sample are listed, as sequenced in a study of CD8+ T cells in alopecia areata. After isolation, RNA underwent reverse transcription to generate cDNA as the sequencing template. Method: immunoSEQ multiplex PCR; TCRdb's copy keeps in-frame clones and lacks some. The sample contains some 130,000 clones, about 50% of which appear only once. Sequenced material: CD8+ T cells sorted from blood, taken at week 0. The source of these receptors is a human donor with alopecia areata.

V is TRBV27 and J is TRBJ2-5; 7 bases are a match to TRBD1. The length of the CDR3 is 14 residues. CDR1 and CDR2 (germline): MNHEY, SMNVEV (reference sequence). Germline trimming cut 4 bases from V and 5 bases from J; bases unmatched to any gene: 7. CDR3 sequence: CASSSRQGRETQYF. The CDR3 DNA reads as TGTGCCAGCAGTTCCCGACAGGGTCGCGAGACCCAGTACTTC.

Concerning this clone: The identical CDR3 is also encoded by other nucleotide sequences in the sample. The chain joins TRBV5-4 to TRBJ2-7; TRBD2 agrees at 7 bases. Germline-derived CDR1 and CDR2 are SGHNT and YYREEE (reference sequence). V lost 4 bases, J lost 4 bases, and 2 bases stayed unmatched. This CDR3 contains 12 residues. The CDR3 loop reads CASSPGGYEQYF. The CDR3 DNA follows: TGTGCCAGCAGCCCGGGGGGATACGAGCAGTACTTC.

The V and J genes are TRBV29-1 and TRBJ2-7, with D perhaps matching TRBD2 (5 bases). The CDR3 runs to 11 residues. Germline-derived CDR1 and CDR2 are SQVTM and ANQGSEA. The V gene lost 5 bases and the J gene lost 3 bases, with 8 bases spanning the gap. This CDR3 reads CSVWELYEQYF. The CDR3 nucleotides are TGCAGCGTTTGGGAGCTCTACGAGCAGTACTTC.

There are a few counts of this clone. V gene TRBV27 combines with J gene TRBJ2-3; D ambiguous. CDR3 size: 16 residues. Germline V lookup: CDR1 MNHEY, CDR2 SMNVEV (reference sequence). Trimming cost V 2 bases and J 4 bases, with 16 bases left between them. CDR3 in DNA: TGTGCCAGCAGTTTAAGCTGGGTAGGTTTCGCAGATACGCAGTATTTT. This sequence encodes CASSLSWVGFADTQYF.

The chain joins TRBV4-1 to TRBJ1-2, with TRBD1 as a possible D gene (6 bases). In germline, CDR1 is MGHRA, CDR2 YSYEKL. This CDR3 has 16 amino acids. V shed 0 bases and J shed 6 bases, with 17 bases lying between them. CDR3 region: CASSQEGWTATDGYTF. The CDR3 bases are TGCGCCAGCAGCCAAGAGGGATGGACAGCAACGGATGGCTACACCTTC.

This clone was found a few times. The chain couples TRBV4-2 to TRBJ1-2; tentative D call: TRBD1 (5 bases). This CDR3 is built from 15 residues. Trimming took 4 bases from V and 6 from J, leaving 18 bases between them. Per germline, CDR1 LGHNA and CDR2 YNFKEQ. The CDR3 is CASSPLQATVDGYTF. DNA of the CDR3: TGTGCCAGCAGCCCCCTACAGGCAACGGTCGATGGCTACACCTTC.

This clone has a single count. The genes are TRBV6-5 and TRBJ1-1; perhaps TRBD1 as D (5 bases). The germline V and J ends were trimmed by 6 bases and 6 bases, with 14 bases remaining between them. Germline lookup yields CDR1 MNHEY and CDR2 SVGAGI. The CDR3 covers 13 residues. Written as DNA, the CDR3 is TGTGCCAGCAGACCCGGGGAGGGACCTGAAGCTTTCTTT. It translates to CASRPGEGPEAFF.

This clone appeared a few times. The rearrangement joins TRBV5-1 to TRBJ2-3, with TRBD2 as a possible D gene (6 bases). Germline V CDR1 and CDR2: SGHRS, YFSETQ. The CDR3 covers 16 residues. V lost 2 bases and J lost 4, with 17 bases in between. The CDR3 DNA reads as TGCGCCAGCAGCTTTGGCGGCGGGGTTCTCCCAGATACGCAGTATTTT. Translated: CASSFGGGVLPDTQYF.

The genes are TRBV9 and TRBJ2-7; no firm D call. CDR3 length equals 14 residues. The V end was cut by 1 base, the J end by 5 bases, with 13 bases between. CDR1 is SGDLS, CDR2 YYNGEE, per germline. DNA for the CDR3: TGTGCCAGCAGCGTATCGGGCAAGGCGGACGAGCAGTACTTC. It is translated as CASSVSGKADEQYF.

A single count supports this clone. This chain joins TRBV27 and TRBJ2-7, with 7 nucleotides matching TRBD2. The CDR3 has 13 amino acids. V lost 5 bases and J lost 3; bases outside the gene matches: 4. Per germline, CDR1 MNHEY and CDR2 SMNVEV (reference sequence). As DNA, the CDR3 is TGTGCCAGCAGTCCCAGCGGGGTCTACGAGCAGTACTTC. It codes for CASSPSGVYEQYF.

This clone was counted only a few times. The chain recombines TRBV19 with TRBJ2-1; TRBD2 agrees at 8 bases. CDR3 length equals 14 residues. The V segment lost 8 bases and the J segment 0 bases; nucleotides outside the gene matches: 3. In germline, CDR1 is LNHDA, CDR2 SQIVND (reference sequence). The chain's CDR3 is CASSAGGSYNEQFF. DNA of the CDR3: TGTGCCAGTTCCGCGGGGGGCTCCTACAATGAGCAGTTCTTC.

This chain joins TRBV5-1 and TRBJ2-2; D possibly corresponds to TRBD2 (6 bases). The CDR3 has 15 amino acids. The V end was cut by 1 base, the J end by 1 base, with 8 bases between. CDR1 is SGHRS and CDR2 is YFSETQ in the germline V gene. The CDR3 loop reads CASSLRGVNTGELFF. CDR3 bases: TGCGCCAGCAGCTTGCGCGGGGTGAACACCGGGGAGCTGTTTTTT.

This clone appeared a single time. The chain has TRBV9 and TRBJ1-4; no definite D call. The germline V and J ends were trimmed by 3 bases and 8 bases, with 11 bases remaining between them. Germline assignment: CDR1 SGDLS and CDR2 YYNGEE. The CDR3 runs to 13 residues. The CDR3 loop is CASSGPRSEKLFF. The CDR3 bases are TGTGCCAGCAGCGGTCCTAGGAGCGAAAAACTGTTTTTT.

The chain uses TRBV5-6 and TRBJ2-7; D unclear. V lost 2 bases and J lost 0, with 9 bases in between. The CDR3 runs 14 residues. Germline V lookup: CDR1 SGHDT, CDR2 YYEEEE. CDR3 protein: CASSFVSISYEQYF. The CDR3 DNA reads as TGTGCCAGCAGCTTCGTGAGTATCTCCTACGAGCAGTACTTC. The full variable domain, completed using reference TRBV5-6 and TRBJ2-7, is DAGVTQSPTHLIKTRGQQVTLRCSPKSGHDTVSWYQQALGQGPQFIFQYYEEEERQRGNFPDRFSGHQFPNYSSELNVNALLLGDSALYLCASSFVSISYEQYFGPGTRLTVT.

V gene TRBV10-3 combines with J gene TRBJ2-1, with 8 bases matching TRBD2. The junction had 6 bases not matched to a gene; V was cut back by 3 bases and J by 5 bases. Germline V lookup: CDR1 ENHRY, CDR2 SYGVKD. The CDR3 has 15 amino acids. The CDR3 is CAISDSRGGNNEQFF. CDR3 sequence (DNA): TGTGCCATCAGTGACTCTCGCGGGGGGAACAATGAGCAGTTCTTC.

This chain links TRBV4-1 with TRBJ2-2; no firm D call. This CDR3 has 14 amino acids. CDR1 and CDR2 (germline): MGHRA, YSYEKL. Trimming took off 2 bases at V and 1 base at J, with 5 bases between the two ends. The CDR3 nucleotides are TGCGCCAGCAGCCAAAATATGAACACCGGGGAGCTGTTTTTT. It is translated as CASSQNMNTGELFF.

The J gene is TRBJ2-5, the V gene TRBV7-9, with D unclear. The CDR3 is 12 amino acids. The ends were cut back, 2 bases at V and 1 base at J, with 2 bases in the middle. CDR1 SEHNR and CDR2 FQNEAQ come from the germline V gene (reference sequence). The CDR3 DNA reads TGTGCCAGCAGCTTAATCCAAGAGACCCAGTACTTC. Its protein product is CASSLIQETQYF. The full variable domain, in which reference TRBV7-9 and TRBJ2-5 provide the parts outside the CDR3, is DTGVSQNPRHKITKRGQNVTFRCDPISEHNRLYWYRQTLGQGPEFLTYFQNEAQLEKSRLLSDRFSAERPKGSFSTLEIQRTEQGDSAMYLCASSLIQETQYFGPGTRLLVL.

This clone turned up a few times. Other DNA variants within this sample encode the same CDR3. CDR3 nucleotides: TGTGCCAGCAGCCCCCCCACAGATACGCAGTATTTT. Translating it yields CASSPPTDTQYF. The chain combines TRBV7-9 with TRBJ2-3; D is ambiguous. Germline V gene data show CDR1 as SEHNR and CDR2 as FQNEAQ (reference sequence). The V end was cut by 5 bases, the J end by 2 bases, with 5 bases between. This CDR3 has 12 residues.

This clone was seen more than once but under ten times. The chain links TRBV4-1 to TRBJ1-6, with 8 positions matching TRBD1. The length of the CDR3 is 16 residues. The germline V gene has CDR1 MGHRA and CDR2 YSYEKL. Unmatched junction bases numbered 9, after V lost 1 base and J lost 10 bases. The CDR3 sequence: CASSQGAQGARSPLHF. The DNA of the CDR3 is TGCGCCAGCAGCCAAGGGGCTCAGGGGGCTCGGTCACCCCTCCACTTT.

This chain joins TRBV30 and TRBJ1-1; unclear D gene. Germline V gives CDR1 GTSNPN, CDR2 SVGIG (reference sequence). The CDR3 sequence is 11 residues long. The CDR3 nucleotides are TGTGCACGGTATGACGGCACTGAAGCTTTCTTT. Its protein product is CARYDGTEAFF. The entire variable domain, with the rest obtained from reference TRBV30 and TRBJ1-1, is as follows: SQTIHQWPATLVQPVGSPLSLECTVEGTSNPNLYWYRQAAGRGLQLLFYSVGIGQISSEVPQNLSASRPQDRQFILSSKKLLLSDSGFYLCARYDGTEAFFGQGTRLTVV.